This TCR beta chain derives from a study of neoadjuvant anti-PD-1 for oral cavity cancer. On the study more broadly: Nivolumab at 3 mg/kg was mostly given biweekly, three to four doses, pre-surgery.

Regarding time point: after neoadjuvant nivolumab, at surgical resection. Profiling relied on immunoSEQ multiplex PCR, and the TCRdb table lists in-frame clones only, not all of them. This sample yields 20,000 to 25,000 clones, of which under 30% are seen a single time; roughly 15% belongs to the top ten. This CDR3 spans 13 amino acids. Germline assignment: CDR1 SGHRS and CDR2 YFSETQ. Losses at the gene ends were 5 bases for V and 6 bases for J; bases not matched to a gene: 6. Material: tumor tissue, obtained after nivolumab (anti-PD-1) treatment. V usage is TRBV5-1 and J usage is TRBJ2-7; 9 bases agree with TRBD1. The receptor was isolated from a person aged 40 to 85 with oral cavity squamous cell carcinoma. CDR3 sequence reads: CASRMGQGSEQYF. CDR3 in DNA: TGCGCCAGCAGAATGGGACAGGGTTCCGAGCAGTACTTC.